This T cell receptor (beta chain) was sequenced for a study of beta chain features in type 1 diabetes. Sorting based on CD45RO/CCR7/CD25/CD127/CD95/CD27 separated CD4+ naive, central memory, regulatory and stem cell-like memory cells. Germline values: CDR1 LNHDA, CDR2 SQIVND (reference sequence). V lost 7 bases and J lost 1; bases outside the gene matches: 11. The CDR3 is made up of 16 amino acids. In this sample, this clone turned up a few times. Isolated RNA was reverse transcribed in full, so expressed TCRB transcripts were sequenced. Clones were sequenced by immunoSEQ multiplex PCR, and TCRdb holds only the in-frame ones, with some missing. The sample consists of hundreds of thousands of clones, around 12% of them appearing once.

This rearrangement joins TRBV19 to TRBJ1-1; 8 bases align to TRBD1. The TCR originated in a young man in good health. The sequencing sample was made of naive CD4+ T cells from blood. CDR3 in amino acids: CASTVGQAMENTEAFF. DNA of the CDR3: TGTGCCAGTACAGTGGGACAGGCTATGGAGAACACTGAAGCTTTCTTT.